This T cell receptor (beta chain) stems from a study of blood T cell repertoires in COVID-19. Generated by immunoSEQ multiplex PCR, the TCRdb table keeps only in-frame clones and is missing some. The data show around 100,000 clones, roughly 90% seen once. From germline, CDR1 is LGHNA and CDR2 YNFKEQ. V lost 1 base, J lost 4 bases, and 10 bases lay in between. The CDR3 is 15 residues long. This clonotype was sampled from a woman aged 45 to 65 with COVID-19, enrolled during active disease. Material: peripheral blood. The chain joins TRBV4-2 to TRBJ1-4; D is unresolved. CDR3 nucleotide sequence: TGTGCCAGCAGCCAAGTTGGTGCAGGTAATGAAAAACTGTTTTTT. Amino acid sequence: CASSQVGAGNEKLFF.